A single T cell receptor (beta chain) is shown here with its context. It has no known antigen specificity. No much larger clone is present one base from it, and per-base qualities are unavailable. The entry originates in a study of CD4+ T cells in melanoma (dated by TCRdb to between 2021 and 2024). About the full investigation: Neoantigen-specific CD4+ T cells in human melanoma were investigated in the study. Broader findings and caveats from the paper: The report described a correlation between neoantigen-specific CD4+ T cells and the function of CD8+ T cells, macrophages and B cells. Neoantigen-specific CD4+ T cells in melanoma were reported to show diverse differentiation states.

The germline V gene provides CDR1 MNHEY and CDR2 SVGEGT. There are 12 amino acids in the CDR3, from cysteine to phenylalanine inclusive. The sequence is cut down to CDR3 DNA, 36 bases in frame from base 1. V is reduced by 5 bases and J by 3 bases, leaving a spacing of 8 bases between them. Donors were patients with melanoma. The library was made by the immunoSEQ multiplex PCR assay. TCRdb retrieved this table from immuneACCESS and kept in-frame rearrangements only. Not all clones are present; in checked studies, unresolved V genes account for under half, and no reason is known for the remainder. The sample table holds 6,600 or so clones, of which under 75% were seen once. The ten most abundant clones make up 22% of the sample.

This receptor chain uses TRBV6-2 or TRBV6-3 and TRBJ2-7, with the D gene not clear enough to name. Specimen: cells from a culture (not recorded whether cultured in vitro). This clonotype was sampled from a human donor with melanoma. In nucleotide form, the sequence is TGTGCCAGCAGTCGCCACCACTACGAGCAGTACTTC. Its coded protein is CASSRHHYEQYF.